This T cell receptor beta chain was retrieved from a study of monozygotic twins with cystic fibrosis. General study findings and limits: Low clonality (median roughly 0.0099) suggested a mostly naive repertoire.

This clone appeared a few times. As yet, its antigen is unknown. Produced via immunoSEQ multiplex PCR; TCRdb's table is partial and in-frame only. The table shows about 23,000 clones, with 95% to 98% occurring only once. The sequenced sample was blood. This receptor was taken from a girl between 5 and 17 years old with cystic fibrosis.

CDR3 DNA: TGTGCCAGCAGCCCCGACAGCTATGGCTACACCTTC. It encodes CASSPDSYGYTF. The chain employs TRBV7-9 and TRBJ1-2, with D maybe TRBD1 (5 bases). The V end lost 5 bases, the J end lost 4 bases, and 8 bases lay between the germline ends. Germline lookup yields CDR1 SEHNR and CDR2 FQNEAQ (reference sequence). The CDR3 spans 12 residues.